This passage covers 15 T cell receptor beta chains from one sample sequenced in a study of blood T cell repertoires in COVID-19. Profiling relied on immunoSEQ multiplex PCR, and the TCRdb table lists in-frame clones only, not all of them. The repertoire has under 120,000 clones, roughly nine tenths of them found once; the top ten carry roughly 32%. Sequenced: peripheral blood. Source of these receptors: a woman older than 75 with acute or convalescent COVID-19.

The chain links TRBV24-1 to TRBJ2-3; 11 bases align to TRBD1. The CDR3 has 15 residues. The germline V gene encodes CDR1 KGHDR and CDR2 SFDVKD. After removal of 7 bases from V and 0 bases from J, the junction contained 2 bases not matched to a gene. The CDR3 sequence is CATRGQGVSTDTQYF. The CDR3 region has the DNA TGTGCCACCAGGGGACAGGGGGTTAGCACAGATACGCAGTATTTT.

This clone was observed a few times. The chain employs TRBV30 and TRBJ1-2; D is perhaps TRBD1 (5 bases). With 3 bases removed from V and 0 bases from J, the gap between germline ends came to 11 bases. The CDR3 loop spans 14 amino acids. Per germline, CDR1 GTSNPN and CDR2 SVGIG (reference sequence). CDR3 protein: CAWRGDSPNYGYTF. CDR3 sequence (DNA): TGTGCCTGGAGAGGTGACAGCCCTAACTATGGCTACACCTTC. Filled out from reference TRBV30 and TRBJ1-2, the complete variable domain reads SQTIHQWPATLVQPVGSPLSLECTVEGTSNPNLYWYRQAAGRGLQLLFYSVGIGQISSEVPQNLSASRPQDRQFILSSKKLLLSDSGFYLCAWRGDSPNYGYTFGSGTRLTVV.

The rearrangement joins TRBV6-5 to TRBJ2-7; D remains ambiguous. Germline-derived CDR1 and CDR2 are MNHEY and SVGAGI. The CDR3 totals 13 residues. V gave up 6 bases and J gave up 7 bases, with 16 bases separating them. CDR3 DNA: TGTGCCAGCAGCCCCCTGGGCATCTCGGAGCAGTACTTC. The encoded protein is CASSPLGISEQYF.

This chain uses TRBV5-1 with TRBJ1-4; D perhaps matches TRBD1 (5 bases). The CDR3 extends over 13 amino acids. The germline CDR1 and CDR2 sequences are SGHRS and YFSETQ. V lost 3 bases, J lost 8 bases, and 11 bases lay in between. The CDR3 loop reads CASSSDNSEKLFF. The CDR3 DNA sequence: TGCGCCAGCAGCTCGGACAATTCGGAAAAACTGTTTTTT.

The rearrangement uses TRBV10-2 and TRBJ2-1; 9 positions match TRBD2. Unmatched junction bases numbered 3, after V lost 8 bases and J lost 4 bases. The CDR3 covers 13 residues. Germline CDR1 and CDR2: WSHSY and SAAADI. CDR3 protein: CASSSGVYNEQFF. The DNA for the CDR3 is TGCGCCAGCTCTAGCGGGGTTTACAATGAGCAGTTCTTC.

The chain is built from TRBV4-3 and TRBJ1-4; possibly TRBD1 for D (5 bases). Deletions cut 0 bases from V and 0 bases from J, with 5 bases between. Germline CDR1 is LGHNA and CDR2 is YSLEER. The CDR3 length is 15 residues. This CDR3 reads CASSQEQATNEKLFF. The CDR3 coding sequence is TGCGCCAGCAGCCAAGAACAGGCAACTAATGAAAAACTGTTTTTT.

The gene calls are TRBV6-5 and TRBJ2-7; perhaps TRBD1 as D (5 bases). V lost 5 bases and J 0 bases, leaving 8 bases between the germline ends. Germline V gene lookup returns CDR1 MNHEY and CDR2 SVGAGI. This CDR3 has 13 residues. CDR3 loop: CASSQDTSYEQYF. The DNA of the CDR3 is TGTGCCAGCAGTCAGGACACCTCCTACGAGCAGTACTTC.

The chain has TRBV29-1 and TRBJ1-1; D is perhaps TRBD1 (5 bases). There are 12 residues in the CDR3. Germline lookup yields CDR1 SQVTM and CDR2 ANQGSEA. V dropped 7 bases and J dropped 10 bases, with 19 bases sitting between them. The CDR3 region is CSASRDAGGAFF. DNA of the CDR3: TGCAGCGCCTCGCGGGACGCCGGAGGAGCTTTCTTT.

The chain joins TRBV11-3 to TRBJ2-3; 7 positions agree with TRBD1. V trimming: 0 bases; J trimming: 2 bases; junction bases outside the gene matches: 5. This CDR3 has 16 amino acids. The germline V gene has CDR1 SGHNT and CDR2 YENEEA. The CDR3 DNA reads TGTGCCAGCAGCTTAGACAGGGGGTCTAACACAGATACGCAGTATTTT. This gives the protein CASSLDRGSNTDTQYF. Filled out from reference TRBV11-3 and TRBJ2-3, the complete variable domain reads EAGVVQSPRYKIIEKKQPVAFWCNPISGHNTLYWYLQNLGQGPELLIRYENEEAVDDSQLPKDRFSAERLKGVDSTLKIQPAELGDSAVYLCASSLDRGSNTDTQYFGPGTRLTVL.

The table lists this clone with a few counts. The chain couples TRBV7-8 to TRBJ2-3, with a tentative D call TRBD2 (6 bases). This CDR3 contains 14 residues. V lost 5 bases, J lost 2 bases, and 11 bases lay in between. CDR1 SGHVS and CDR2 FQNEAQ come from the germline V gene. The CDR3 DNA reads TGTGCCAGCAGCCCCGGGGGAAACACAGATACGCAGTATTTT. Its translation is CASSPGGNTDTQYF. Drawing the rest from reference TRBV7-8 and TRBJ2-3, the complete variable domain is GAGVSQSPRYKVAKRGQDVALRCDPISGHVSLFWYQQALGQGPEFLTYFQNEAQLDKSGLPSDRFFAERPEGSVSTLKIQRTQQEDSAVYLCASSPGGNTDTQYFGPGTRLTVL.

This rearrangement joins TRBV18 to TRBJ2-7, with 7 bases identical to TRBD2. The CDR3 extends over 16 amino acids. V gave up 1 base and J gave up 7 bases; unmatched junction bases: 13. Germline values: CDR1 KGHSH, CDR2 LQKENI. The chain's CDR3 is CASSPRVTGAGDEQYF. The CDR3 bases are TGTGCCAGCTCACCACGGGTCACCGGGGCGGGAGATGAGCAGTACTTC.

This chain uses TRBV27 with TRBJ1-1; D unclear. The CDR3 loop spans 13 amino acids. Germline V gene data show CDR1 as MNHEY and CDR2 as SMNVEV (reference sequence). The V end was cut by 3 bases, the J end by 5 bases, with 10 bases between. The CDR3 DNA reads as TGTGCCAGCAGTTTTGGAGGGAGGACTGAAGCTTTCTTT. Translation: CASSFGGRTEAFF.

V and J are TRBV19 and TRBJ2-2; TRBD1 matches 9 bases. The germline CDR1 and CDR2 sequences are LNHDA and SQIVND (reference sequence). The CDR3 is 15 residues long. Trimming removed 6 bases from V and 2 bases from J; junction bases left unmatched: 4. The chain's CDR3 is CASRRDRVNTGELFF. The CDR3 nucleotides read TGTGCCAGTAGACGGGACAGGGTCAACACCGGGGAGCTGTTTTTT.

DNA for the CDR3: TGTGCCAGCAGCTTACGGGGGGCAAGGGACACCGGGGAGCTGTTTTTT. This gives the protein CASSLRGARDTGELFF. This chain uses TRBV7-2 with TRBJ2-2, with D maybe TRBD2 (7 bases). The CDR3 runs 16 residues. V lost 2 bases and J lost 3, with 13 bases in between. CDR1 SGHTA and CDR2 FQGNSA come from the germline V gene.

The chain has TRBV3-1 (or the pseudogene TRBV3-2) and TRBJ2-1, with TRBD2 identical over 10 bases. In germline, CDR1 is LGHDT, CDR2 YNNKEL (reference sequence). The CDR3 contains 15 residues. V lost 3 bases and J lost 5; bases outside the gene matches: 4. CDR3 protein: CASSHSGGLNNEQFF. The CDR3 DNA follows: TGTGCCAGCAGCCATAGCGGGGGGCTCAACAATGAGCAGTTCTTC.